These 14 T cell receptor beta chains were sequenced from one sample in a study of T cell repertoires in cytomegalovirus infection. MiXCR, applied by TCRdb to the reads, yields one record per CDR3 protein. The sample holds about 700,000 distinct CDR3 sequences, roughly 36% seen once. No antigen is known for these receptors. Sequencing used cultured PBMCs, obtained from culture after CMV antigen stimulation. Receptors originate from a human donor in good health (CMV status not recorded). Some clones in this sample may be carry-over from other donors' samples.

This rearrangement joins TRBV12-3 or TRBV12-4 to TRBJ2-5; 7 positions match TRBD2. V was clipped by 5 bases and J by 5 bases; unmatched bases: 5. The CDR3 runs 13 residues. The CDR3 coding sequence is TGTGCCAGCAGTCCCGAACTAGCGGAGACCCAGTACTTC. It encodes CASSPELAETQYF.

At least ten counts were recorded for this clonotype. The genes are TRBV6-1 and TRBJ2-3; TRBD2 matches at 9 bases. The germline gives CDR1 MNHNS, CDR2 SASEGT. CDR3 length: 18 residues. With 0 bases clipped from V and 5 bases from J, the junction kept 12 bases outside the gene matches. The CDR3 loop is CASSEALRGGAFGDTQYF. CDR3 nucleotide sequence: TGTGCCAGCAGTGAAGCGCTTCGCGGGGGGGCCTTCGGAGATACGCAGTATTTT.

This clonotype was detected a few times. The V and J genes are TRBV7-9 and TRBJ2-1; D not resolved. Germline lookup yields CDR1 SEHNR and CDR2 FQNEAQ (reference sequence). The germline V and J ends were trimmed by 5 bases and 8 bases, with 13 bases remaining between them. This CDR3 region has 13 residues. CDR3 amino acids: CASSKTRGHEQFF. The CDR3 DNA reads as TGTGCCAGCAGCAAGACCCGAGGCCATGAGCAGTTCTTC.

This rearrangement joins TRBV27 to TRBJ1-3; D possibly corresponds to TRBD1 (6 bases). Trimming took off 4 bases at V and 2 bases at J, with 12 bases between the two ends. The CDR3 length is 15 residues. CDR1 is MNHEY and CDR2 is SMNVEV in the germline V gene (reference sequence). The CDR3 nucleotides are TGTGCCAGCAGTTCCCTCAACAGGGCTGGAAACACCATATATTTT. Protein product: CASSSLNRAGNTIYF.

J is TRBJ1-2 and V is TRBV7-2; 8 bases are a match to TRBD1. The CDR3 spans 15 residues. Unmatched junction bases numbered 11, after V lost 3 bases and J lost 8 bases. The V gene's germline CDR1 is SGHTA and CDR2 FQGNSA. This chain's CDR3 is CASSLGTGGVGGYTF. The CDR3 DNA reads TGTGCCAGCAGCTTGGGAACAGGGGGAGTGGGCGGCTACACCTTC.

This clonotype has at least ten counts. This sequence joins TRBV7-2 and TRBJ1-5; D gene uncertain. Trimming took off 1 base at V and 3 bases at J, with 7 bases between the two ends. This CDR3 has 14 amino acids. CDR1 is SGHTA and CDR2 is FQGNSA in the germline V gene. This CDR3 is CASSLGPINQPQHF. In nucleotides, the CDR3 is TGTGCCAGCAGCTTAGGCCCTATCAATCAGCCCCAGCATTTT.

The rearrangement links TRBV20-1 to TRBJ2-7; no reliable D call. Germline values: CDR1 DFQATT, CDR2 SNEGSKA (reference sequence). V was shortened by 4 bases and J by 3 bases, with 16 bases between the two germline ends. This CDR3 contains 14 residues. CDR3 nucleotide sequence: TGCAGTGCTACCGGTGCCATTCGGAACTACGAGCAGTACTTC. Residues: CSATGAIRNYEQYF.

In this sample, this clonotype turned up a few times. The chain joins TRBV7-2 to TRBJ2-5; D might be TRBD1 (6 bases). This CDR3 has 16 amino acids. Germline CDR1 SGHTA, CDR2 FQGNSA. Trimming took 3 bases from V and 1 from J, leaving 15 bases between them. CDR3: CASSLPPDSLQETQYF. In DNA, the CDR3 is TGTGCCAGCAGCTTGCCCCCGGACAGCCTCCAAGAGACCCAGTACTTC.

This clonotype was found many times. The chain combines TRBV7-2 with TRBJ1-2; maybe TRBD1 (5 bases). There are 14 residues in the CDR3. Germline CDR1 and CDR2: SGHTA and FQGNSA. The ends were cut back, 5 bases at V and 5 bases at J, with 15 bases in the middle. As DNA, the CDR3 is TGTGCCAGCAGCCCAGCGGCAGGGCAATATGGCTACACCTTC. Its protein product is CASSPAAGQYGYTF.

The CDR3 DNA is TGTGCCAGCAGTCGCTCCTACCGTAGAGCCTACGAGCAGTACTTC. This encodes CASSRSYRRAYEQYF. This chain uses TRBV6-5 with TRBJ2-7; D is ambiguous. The V gene's germline CDR1 is MNHEY and CDR2 SVGAGI. The CDR3 loop spans 15 amino acids. The V end was cut by 5 bases, the J end by 2 bases, with 16 bases between.

The chain couples TRBV12-3 or TRBV12-4 to TRBJ2-3; D not resolved. The V end was cut by 7 bases, the J end by 5 bases, with 16 bases between. The CDR3 is made up of 14 amino acids. The CDR3 sequence is CASTRRVGEDTQYF. CDR3 coding DNA: TGTGCCAGCACAAGAAGAGTCGGAGAAGATACGCAGTATTTT.

V usage is TRBV20-1 and J usage is TRBJ2-7; 9 nucleotides align to TRBD1. CDR1 DFQATT and CDR2 SNEGSKA come from the germline V gene (reference sequence). V lost 0 bases and J lost 3; bases outside the gene matches: 9. The CDR3 covers 16 residues. The CDR3 sequence: CSARDLLPGQGYEQYF. In DNA form, the CDR3 reads TGCAGTGCTAGAGATCTTCTTCCGGGACAGGGCTACGAGCAGTACTTC.

This chain connects TRBV20-1 to TRBJ2-5; tentative D call: TRBD2 (6 bases). The germline V and J ends were trimmed by 6 bases and 2 bases, with 19 bases remaining between them. The CDR3 sequence is 15 residues long. In germline, CDR1 is DFQATT, CDR2 SNEGSKA (reference sequence). CDR3 sequence (DNA): TGCAGTGCAACTCAACTGGACTACCCACAAGAGACCCAGTACTTC. It encodes CSATQLDYPQETQYF.

The J gene is TRBJ1-4, the V gene TRBV6-8; 7 nucleotides match TRBD1. Looked up from germline, CDR1 is MNHGY and CDR2 is SAAAGT. This CDR3 contains 13 residues. The ends lost 6 bases at V and 7 bases at J; junction bases unmatched: 5. The CDR3 sequence: CASSRRQGEKLFF. The CDR3 DNA reads TGTGCCAGCAGCCGCAGACAGGGTGAAAAACTGTTTTTT.